The present T cell receptor beta chain was sequenced within a study of blood T cell repertoires in COVID-19. Study-level information: The origin of the acute and convalescent COVID-19 samples was the United States, Italy and Spain.

This table comes from immunoSEQ multiplex PCR, and its TCRdb copy is limited to in-frame clones, with some not included. Here the sample spans a few hundred thousand clones, more than 85% being singletons. V dropped 4 bases and J dropped 4 bases, with 18 bases sitting between them. The germline gives CDR1 SGHRS, CDR2 YFSETQ. CDR3 length equals 15 residues. The sample comprised PBMCs or T cells enriched from blood (not recorded which). This receptor was identified in a woman in her 30s who had recovered from COVID-19. J is TRBJ2-7 and V is TRBV5-1; D is possibly TRBD2 (7 bases). In nucleotides, the CDR3 is TGCGCCAGCAGCCCCAACGCGGGGGCACGATACGAGCAGTACTTC. Translated, it gives CASSPNAGARYEQYF.